A single T cell receptor beta chain is shown here with its context. This clonotype was seen many times. Its specific antigen is unknown. No base quality information exists; no much larger clone differs at one position. This sample is drawn from a study of neurological immune-mediated disorders (dated by TCRdb to the late 2010s). With regard to the full study: Peripheral blood TCR-beta repertoires from patients with HTLV-I-associated myelopathy (HAM/TSP), patients with multiple sclerosis, and healthy controls were compared in the study using UMI-based sequencing. The roughly 100 TCR-beta libraries covered PBMC samples along with longitudinal samples, technical triplicates, and paired sorted CD4+ and CD8+ T-cell subsets. Of the 68 subjects in the cohort, some 14 were HAM/TSP patients, 34 were multiple sclerosis patients, and about 20 were healthy controls. What the work shows at the level of the full study, not this receptor alone: No identical CDR3 amino acid sequences were shared among expanded clones across subjects, suggesting private TCR-beta repertoires in all groups. TCR clonal expansion was highest in HAM/TSP patients and lowest in MS patients, with MS patients falling below even healthy controls.

cDNA was synthesized by template-switch 5'RACE using a primer carrying a 10-nucleotide random unique molecular identifier by which each TCR transcript was tagged. Each sequencing run produced over 190 million TCR-beta sequences covering 15-18 subjects. Total RNA was extracted with the RNeasy kit. TCR-beta VDJ regions were amplified with primers for the TCR constant region and the 5'RACE anchor, using the KAPA Real-time Library Amplification kit. Sample indexes and Illumina adaptors were added in a first PCR, and a second PCR then increased library yield. The roughly 650 bp TCR product was size-selected on a 2% E-gel SizeSelection system after Ampure bead purification. Before pooling, library quality was checked on a Bioanalyzer, concentration was measured with Qubit, and libraries were quantified with the Kapa Library Quantification kit. Paired-end 2 x 150 bp sequencing of the libraries was performed on an Illumina HiSeq 2500. To increase sequence diversity, roughly 24-32% phiX was spiked into each library pool. From the authors' description of their analysis: The quality-filtered reads were processed with the UMI-based MiGEC pipeline, whose error correction step removed more than 75% of the raw TCR sequences. VDJ genes were aligned to IMGT germline references, and each clonotype was defined by a unique CDR3 amino acid sequence together with V-J genes. Clonal expansion, Shannon diversity and CDR3 relatedness (CalcPairwiseDistances, ClusterSamples) were evaluated with VDJtools, and phylogenetic trees were built with CLCbio workbench. Clones with at least 8 unique UMIs were defined as expanded, with this threshold being based on coefficient-of-variation modelling across technical triplicates. TCRdb applied fastp at Q25 and MiXCR to the public reads, then kept only in-frame beta chains. Entries that share a CDR3 protein sequence are merged under the most common genes and DNA. What appears here as the V and J calls and clone size reflects TCRdb's work, not the paper's. For this sample the table gives around 23,000 distinct CDR3 sequences, of which over 10% were detected only once. Clones ranked in the top ten supply 16% of the sample.

Libraries from unsorted PBMCs were made from 2 million PBMCs kept in RNAlater at -80 degrees C until RNA extraction. Peripheral blood underwent Ficoll-Hypaque density gradient centrifugation to isolate PBMCs, which were then cryopreserved in liquid nitrogen. The germline V gene (reference sequence) sets CDR1 to SEHNR and CDR2 to FQNEAQ. Reading from cysteine to phenylalanine, the CDR3 counts 16 amino acids. Just CDR3 DNA is preserved here, 48 bases in frame from base 1. V is pared back by 2 bases and J by 6 bases, with 18 bases lying between the germline termini. The chain joins TRBV7-9 to TRBJ2-3; the D gene cannot be resolved beyond TRBD1 or TRBD2, each matching 6 bases. Sample: PBMCs. This receptor was obtained from a woman between 40 and 55 years old with HTLV-1-associated myelopathy (HAM/TSP). Read as DNA, the sequence is TGTGCCAGCAGCTTATTAGGGGGGAAACACGTGGATACGCAGTATTTT. Its protein is CASSLLGGKHVDTQYF.